Ten or more counts support the clone carrying this TCR beta chain. The antigen is undetermined. Researchers took RNA transcripts and amplified the TCR beta CDR3 regions from them. TCR CDR3 underwent first-round RT-PCR with the HTBI primer set. TCRdb re-derived calls from the multiplex PCR reads in MiXCR, one entry per CDR3 protein. The sample holds 530,000 or so distinct CDR3 sequences; around 42% are singletons and the top ten take approximately 8.4%. These data originate in a study of T cells in Graves' hyperthyroidism and ophthalmopathy. Findings of the study overall: Most clonotypes expanded in the thyroid (above 0.001) were also present in blood.

V was cut by 3 bases and J by 6 bases, with 5 bases left in between. Germline CDR1 reads SNHLY; CDR2 reads FYNNEI. This CDR3 spans 12 amino acids. Sequencing input: peripheral blood or thyroid tissue (not recorded which). This chain uses TRBV2 with TRBJ2-2; D not resolved. The TCR was taken from a woman aged 18-29 years with Graves' hyperthyroidism. The CDR3 DNA follows: TGTGCCAGCAGTGAGCCACCCGGGGAGCTGTTTTTT. It specifies CASSEPPGELFF.